One sample yielded the 18 T cell receptor beta chains listed below, sequenced in a study of T-cell reconstitution after alpha-beta-depleted transplantation in children. It was with unique molecular identifiers that the TCRbeta library was prepared. TCRdb reprocessed the PCR reads via MiXCR and lists one record per CDR3 protein. The sample has roughly 500,000 distinct CDR3 sequences; 12% are singletons. Sequences were derived from PBMCs from the stem cell graft donor, sampled from the stem cell graft. All receptors derive from a human donor who donated a stem cell graft to a child with combined immunodeficiency.

This clonotype was counted ten times or more. This chain links TRBV12-3 or TRBV12-4 with TRBJ2-7; possibly TRBD1 for D (5 bases). V shed 6 bases and J shed 2 bases, with 11 bases lying between them. The CDR3 sequence is 13 residues long. The CDR3 loop is CASSLDSTYEQYF. CDR3 sequence (DNA): TGTGCCAGCAGCCTCGACAGTACCTACGAGCAGTACTTC.

This clonotype was counted only a few times. This sequence joins TRBV3-1 and TRBJ2-3, with D unclear. The CDR3 consists of 15 residues. Between the trimmed V and J ends, which lost 2 bases and 5 bases, there was a span of 14 bases. Germline CDR1 and CDR2: LGHDT and YNNKEL (reference sequence). The CDR3 reads CASSQWPPGGDTQYF. The CDR3 nucleotides read TGTGCCAGCAGCCAATGGCCTCCCGGTGGAGATACGCAGTATTTT.

This clonotype has a handful of counts. The V gene is TRBV6-2 or TRBV6-3, the J gene TRBJ2-7; D not certain. This CDR3 has 14 amino acids. Between the trimmed V and J ends, which lost 2 bases and 3 bases, there was a span of 11 bases. Germline-derived CDR1 and CDR2 are MNHEY and SVGEGT. CDR3 nucleotides: TGTGCCAGCAGTTACGAAGGTAGTATCTACGAGCAGTACTTC. The encoded protein is CASSYEGSIYEQYF.

J is TRBJ2-7 and V is TRBV30, with D possibly being TRBD1 or TRBD2 (5 bases each). This CDR3 spans 13 amino acids. The V end lost 2 bases, the J end lost 6 bases, and 14 bases lay between the germline ends. Germline V lookup: CDR1 GTSNPN, CDR2 SVGIG (reference sequence). The CDR3 sequence: CAWSMGELPEQYF. The DNA for the CDR3 is TGTGCCTGGAGTATGGGGGAGTTGCCCGAGCAGTACTTC.

This clonotype was found a few times. This sequence joins TRBV28 and TRBJ2-3; D is tentatively TRBD1 or TRBD2 (5 bases each). V lost 9 bases and J lost 0, with 10 bases in between. The CDR3 runs 13 residues. Germline loops: CDR1 MDHEN, CDR2 SYDVKM. The CDR3 sequence is CASGTESTDTQYF. In DNA, the CDR3 is TGTGCCAGTGGGACGGAAAGCACAGATACGCAGTATTTT. The full variable domain, completed using reference TRBV28 and TRBJ2-3, is DVKVTQSSRYLVKRTGEKVFLECVQDMDHENMFWYRQDPGLGLRLIYFSYDVKMKEKGDIPEGYSVSREKKERFSLILESASTNQTSMYLCASGTESTDTQYFGPGTRLTVL.

The chain carries TRBV7-8 and TRBJ2-7, with unresolved D. The CDR3 consists of 14 residues. V lost 0 bases, J lost 4 bases, and 10 bases lay in between. Germline V gene lookup returns CDR1 SGHVS and CDR2 FQNEAQ. The CDR3 protein is CASSLALAGYEQYF. The CDR3 DNA follows: TGTGCCAGCAGCTTAGCCCTGGCTGGGTACGAGCAGTACTTC.

This chain connects TRBV6-5 to TRBJ1-3, with no clear D. Deletions cut 2 bases from V and 4 bases from J, with 9 bases between. This CDR3 is 14 amino acids long. Germline CDR1 reads MNHEY; CDR2 reads SVGAGI. The CDR3 reads CASSYRGVGNTIYF. In nucleotides, the CDR3 is TGTGCCAGCAGTTACCGCGGTGTCGGAAACACCATATATTTT.

This clonotype occurred many times. The V and J genes are TRBV12-3 or TRBV12-4 and TRBJ2-1; weak D call: TRBD1 (6 bases). The CDR3 is 13 residues long. The ends were cut back, 2 bases at V and 9 bases at J, with 11 bases in the middle. The CDR3 sequence: CASSLRRGFEQFF. The CDR3 nucleotides read TGTGCCAGCAGTTTACGCAGGGGCTTTGAGCAGTTCTTC.

A few counts support this clonotype. The J gene is TRBJ1-6, the V gene TRBV12-3 or TRBV12-4, with 9 bases lining up with TRBD1. Unmatched junction bases numbered 7, after V lost 6 bases and J lost 10 bases. This CDR3 has 14 residues. The chain's CDR3 is CASSPTGGESPLHF. The CDR3 bases are TGTGCCAGCAGCCCTACAGGGGGCGAATCACCCCTCCACTTT.

The CDR3 reads CAISESVSGAAGANYGYTF. The CDR3 DNA is TGTGCCATCAGTGAGTCGGTATCGGGGGCAGCCGGAGCTAACTATGGCTACACCTTC. V gene TRBV10-3 combines with J gene TRBJ1-2; weak D call: TRBD1 (6 bases). The CDR3 is made up of 19 amino acids. Trimming left V 0 bases short and J 0 bases short, with 20 bases between. Looked up from germline, CDR1 is ENHRY and CDR2 is SYGVKD.

This clonotype has just a few counts. The CDR3: CSAREGLAGGRLRSGELFF. CDR3 bases: TGCAGTGCTAGAGAAGGGTTAGCGGGGGGCCGCCTCCGATCCGGGGAGCTGTTTTTT. The chain links TRBV20-1 to TRBJ2-2; 10 bases line up with TRBD2. The germline V gene encodes CDR1 DFQATT and CDR2 SNEGSKA (reference sequence). CDR3 length: 19 residues. The V and J ends lost 0 bases and 6 bases, in that order; junction bases with no gene match: 16.

The rearrangement joins TRBV29-1 to TRBJ2-7; perhaps D is TRBD1 or TRBD2 (5 bases each). Germline V CDR1 and CDR2: SQVTM, ANQGSEA. The length of the CDR3 is 15 residues. V dropped 2 bases and J dropped 0 bases, with 14 bases sitting between them. The chain's CDR3 is CSVETGTVDSYEQYF. The DNA for the CDR3 is TGCAGCGTTGAAACCGGGACGGTGGACTCCTACGAGCAGTACTTC.

This clonotype was recorded many times. The genes are TRBV7-6 and TRBJ1-6; D might be TRBD1 (6 bases). The CDR3 runs to 15 residues. Germline-derived CDR1 and CDR2 are SGHVS and FNYEAQ. V dropped 1 base and J dropped 8 bases, with 12 bases sitting between them. Written as DNA, the CDR3 is TGTGCCAGCAGCTTAGATGGGGGGCCCGATTCACCCCTCCACTTT. Its translation is CASSLDGGPDSPLHF.

Only one count was recorded for this clonotype. The V gene is TRBV13, the J gene TRBJ2-1; no clear D. The CDR3 contains 14 residues. Trimming took 3 bases from V and 1 from J, leaving 7 bases between them. In germline, CDR1 is PRHDT, CDR2 FYEKMQ (reference sequence). The CDR3 nucleotides read TGTGCCAGCAGCTTCCGCAGATCCTACAATGAGCAGTTCTTC. Translated, it gives CASSFRRSYNEQFF.

This clonotype was seen many times. Relative to the germline gene, one junction end is altered; a read error may explain this. V is TRBV9 and J is TRBJ2-1; 12 nucleotides line up with TRBD2. CDR1 is SGDLS and CDR2 is YYNGEE in the germline V gene. The CDR3 length is 14 residues. The CDR3 coding sequence is TGTGCCAGCAGCGTGACTAGCGGGAGCTATGAGCAGCTCTTC. Encoded protein: CASSVTSGSYEQLF.

This clonotype was recorded a few times. The CDR3 loop is CASSPGTGGFFETQYF. Here the CDR3 DNA reads TGTGCCAGCAGTCCAGGGACAGGGGGCTTCTTCGAGACCCAGTACTTC. V and J are TRBV12-3 or TRBV12-4 and TRBJ2-5; 12 bases fit TRBD1. Trimming at V came to 5 bases and at J to 5 bases, leaving 9 bases not matched to a gene. This CDR3 contains 16 residues.

The chain recombines TRBV29-1 with TRBJ2-1; TRBD1 matches at 7 bases. Germline CDR1 is SQVTM and CDR2 is ANQGSEA. This CDR3 region has 12 residues. After removal of 6 bases from V and 3 bases from J, the junction contained 2 bases not matched to a gene. CDR3 sequence (DNA): TGCAGCGTCGGGGACAGCTACAATGAGCAGTTCTTC. Residues: CSVGDSYNEQFF.

V usage is TRBV12-3 or TRBV12-4 and J usage is TRBJ1-1; D is undetermined. Trimming shortened V by 4 bases and J by 5 bases, and 8 bases separated the two germline ends. The CDR3 runs 12 residues. The CDR3 DNA reads TGTGCCAGCAGTTCGCCCCATACTGAAGCTTTCTTT. Protein sequence: CASSSPHTEAFF.